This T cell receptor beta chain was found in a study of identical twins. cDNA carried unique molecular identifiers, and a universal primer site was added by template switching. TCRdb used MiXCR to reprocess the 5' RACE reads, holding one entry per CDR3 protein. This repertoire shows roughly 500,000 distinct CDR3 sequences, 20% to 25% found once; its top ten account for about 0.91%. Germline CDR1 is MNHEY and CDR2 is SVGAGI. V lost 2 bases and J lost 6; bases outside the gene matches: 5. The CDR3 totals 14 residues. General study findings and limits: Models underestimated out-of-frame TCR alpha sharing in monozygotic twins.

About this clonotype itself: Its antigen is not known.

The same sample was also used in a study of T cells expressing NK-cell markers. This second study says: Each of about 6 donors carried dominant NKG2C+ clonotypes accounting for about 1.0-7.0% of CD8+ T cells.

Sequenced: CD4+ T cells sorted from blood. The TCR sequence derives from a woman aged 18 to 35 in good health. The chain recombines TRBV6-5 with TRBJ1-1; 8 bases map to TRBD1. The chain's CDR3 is CASSYLDRESEAFF. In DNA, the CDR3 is TGTGCCAGCAGTTACCTGGACAGGGAATCTGAAGCTTTCTTT.